This T cell receptor beta chain emerged from a study of blood T cell repertoires in COVID-19. Losses at the gene ends were 4 bases for V and 4 bases for J; bases not matched to a gene: 6. The CDR3 consists of 16 residues. Germline lookup yields CDR1 SGHTS and CDR2 YDEGEE. This clone appeared a few times. The data were produced by immunoSEQ multiplex PCR, yet TCRdb's version contains in-frame clones alone and is incomplete. The repertoire has a few hundred thousand clones, roughly nine tenths of them found once; the top ten carry roughly 5%. The material sequenced was peripheral blood. V usage is TRBV5-8 and J usage is TRBJ2-1; 12 nucleotides line up with TRBD2. The sequence was obtained from a woman in her forties who had recovered from COVID-19. The CDR3 region is CASSPGLAGPYNEQFF. The CDR3, as DNA: TGTGCCAGCAGCCCCGGACTAGCGGGACCTTACAATGAGCAGTTCTTC.